The 10 T cell receptor beta chains below all came from one sample that was sequenced in a study of T cells in localized non-small cell lung cancer. The data were produced by immunoSEQ multiplex PCR, yet TCRdb's version contains in-frame clones alone and is incomplete. The table includes 45,000 or so clones, roughly 91% detected once. The sample consisted of PBMCs, taken before any cancer treatment. The receptors come from a woman aged 40-75 years with stage II lung adenocarcinoma.

This clone has only one observation. The chain is built from TRBV2 and TRBJ1-4; D gene unclear. This CDR3 has 14 residues. The germline V gene has CDR1 SNHLY and CDR2 FYNNEI. Trimming removed 4 bases at V and 0 bases at J, with 6 bases between. The CDR3, as DNA: TGTGCCAGCAGTGTAGGTGCAACTAATGAAAAACTGTTTTTT. Protein: CASSVGATNEKLFF. The entire variable domain, with the rest obtained from reference TRBV2 and TRBJ1-4, is as follows: EPEVTQTPSHQVTQMGQEVILRCVPISNHLYFYWYRQILGQKVEFLVSFYNNEISEKSEIFDDQFSVERPDGSNFTLKIRSTKLEDSAMYFCASSVGATNEKLFFGSGTQLSVL.

The chain has TRBV6-5 and TRBJ2-7; 10 bases are shared with TRBD2. V was pared by 4 bases and J by 2 bases, with 8 bases of the junction left unmatched. This CDR3 is built from 16 residues. Per germline, CDR1 MNHEY and CDR2 SVGAGI. The CDR3 protein is CASSSIAGGFAYEQYF. The CDR3 nucleotides read TGTGCCAGCAGTTCGATAGCGGGAGGCTTCGCCTACGAGCAGTACTTC.

J is TRBJ1-1 and V is TRBV5-4, with D perhaps matching TRBD1 (5 bases). With 0 bases removed from V and 3 bases from J, the gap between germline ends came to 9 bases. Germline CDR1 and CDR2: SGHNT and YYREEE (reference sequence). The length of the CDR3 is 14 residues. The chain's CDR3 is CASSLGGADTEAFF. For the CDR3, the DNA is TGTGCCAGCAGCTTGGGAGGGGCGGACACTGAAGCTTTCTTT.

This chain connects TRBV19 to TRBJ1-5, with D possibly being TRBD1 (6 bases). Germline loops: CDR1 LNHDA, CDR2 SQIVND (reference sequence). The ends were cut back, 2 bases at V and 11 bases at J, with 13 bases in the middle. The CDR3 runs 13 residues. The CDR3 loop is CASSITGWATQHF. The CDR3 DNA reads TGTGCCAGTAGTATAACAGGGTGGGCCACCCAGCATTTT.

This clone was counted a single time. The chain links TRBV19 to TRBJ2-7; D may be TRBD1 (6 bases). CDR3 length: 15 amino acids. Germline values: CDR1 LNHDA, CDR2 SQIVND (reference sequence). Trimming removed 1 base at V and 0 bases at J, with 10 bases between. CDR3 region: CASSIGGHLSYEQYF. The DNA for the CDR3 is TGTGCCAGTAGTATAGGGGGGCATCTCTCCTACGAGCAGTACTTC.

The gene calls are TRBV6-6 and TRBJ2-1, with 9 bases fitting TRBD2. This CDR3 has 14 residues. Germline CDR1 reads MNHNY; CDR2 reads SVGAGI (reference sequence). V gave up 6 bases and J gave up 7 bases; unmatched junction bases: 7. This chain's CDR3 is CASRDSGSRNEQFF. The CDR3 DNA is TGTGCCAGCAGGGATAGCGGGAGTCGGAATGAGCAGTTCTTC.

This clone was observed a single time. The rearrangement links TRBV2 to TRBJ1-1, with 8 bases that match TRBD1. Germline values: CDR1 SNHLY, CDR2 FYNNEI. This CDR3 spans 16 amino acids. The junction had 8 bases not matched to a gene; V was cut back by 1 base and J by 4 bases. The CDR3 is CASSEGQGAVITEAFF. The CDR3 DNA reads TGTGCCAGCAGTGAAGGTCAGGGGGCGGTAATCACTGAAGCTTTCTTT.

The chain has TRBV7-2 and TRBJ2-7; D could derive from TRBD1 or TRBD2 (5 bases each). V shed 2 bases and J shed 2 bases, with 10 bases lying between them. This CDR3 has 14 amino acids. Germline V gives CDR1 SGHTA, CDR2 FQGNSA. This CDR3 is CASSLHRGPYEQYF. Written as DNA, the CDR3 is TGTGCCAGCAGCTTACACCGGGGCCCCTACGAGCAGTACTTC.

CDR3 amino acids: CASSIGTNTDTQYF. Here the CDR3 DNA reads TGTGCCAGTAGTATCGGGACTAACACAGATACGCAGTATTTT. V and J are TRBV19 and TRBJ2-3; 7 bases align to TRBD2. This CDR3 spans 14 amino acids. From germline, CDR1 is LNHDA and CDR2 SQIVND (reference sequence). The J segment lost 2 bases and the V segment lost 3 bases, leaving 2 bases of the junction unmatched.

The chain links TRBV6-1 to TRBJ1-1; D might be TRBD1 (6 bases). The V and J ends lost 7 bases and 2 bases respectively, with 14 bases between them. Germline assignment: CDR1 MNHNS and CDR2 SASEGT. CDR3 length equals 14 residues. Written as DNA, the CDR3 is TGTGCCAGCACAGTTACAGGGCTAAACACTGAAGCTTTCTTT. Residues: CASTVTGLNTEAFF.